This T cell receptor (beta chain) was identified during a study of shared clonotypes between healthy human individuals. Study results and caveats: The naive CD4 repertoires of several donors were compared, and around 4.9% of clonotypes were shared.

Replicate PCRs from sorted subsets contained 200 ng DNA, which is around 30,000 T cell genomes. Original methodology: Junction-only sequences produced by ImmunoSEQ had no quality scores, so filtering differed. Assay used: immunoSEQ multiplex PCR; TCRdb lists only in-frame clones, some missing. V and J calls and clone size follow that table, whereas D and trimming were derived from the DNA. The sample contains approximately 92,000 clones, around 68% of which appear only once. V lost 2 bases to trimming and J lost 6 bases, with 6 bases between them. The V gene's germline CDR1 is SGDLS and CDR2 YYNGEE. The CDR3 has 11 amino acids. Adult Caucasians living in Nashville, Tennessee made up all of the donors. This clone was seen a handful of times. The antigen remains unidentified.

This clonotype was obtained from a man aged 30 to 45 in good health. The chain links TRBV9 to TRBJ2-7, with a tentative D call TRBD2 (5 bases). Sample: memory CD8+ T cells sorted from blood. Described subset: CD45RO+ cells pooled with CCR7-negative TemRA cells. CDR3: CASSVGAEQYF. The CDR3, as DNA: TGTGCCAGCAGCGTGGGAGCCGAGCAGTACTTC.